This T cell receptor (beta chain) was observed in a study of T cell responses to AZD1222 COVID-19 vaccine (dated by TCRdb to about 2021). Notes on the research overall: AZD1222 recipients whose second dose came at about 4 weeks and those whose second dose came at about 12 weeks were combined into one group, since spike-specific TCR depth and breadth did not differ between the two schedules. TCR sequencing was performed for about 240 trial participants, of whom about 200 were given two doses of AZD1222 and around 25 were given two doses of MenACWY control vaccine. Trial participants were enrolled by age into subgroups of 18-55, 56-69 and 70-plus years, and about 150, 27 and 61 TCR-sequenced participants, respectively, were included in these subgroups.

This clone has only a few counts. It lacks a known antigen. The sample holds no much larger clone one base away, and base qualities are not on file. The CDR3 regions of human TCRbeta chains were analyzed by immunosequencing. The study's processing was this. TCRs in the repertoires were compared against a reference library of SARS-CoV-2-specific TCRs that had been generated with the MIRA antigen-specificity platform. Breadth was defined as the fraction of unique TCRs that were SARS-CoV-2-associated. Depth was defined as the fraction of total T cells that were SARS-CoV-2-associated. Each spike-specific TCR was assigned to its reactive spike region and to a CD4 or CD8 class using the MIRA data. Log10-transformed breadth and depth values were compared by one-way ANOVA with Sidak's multiple comparisons tests. TCRdb took this table from immuneACCESS and kept in-frame rearrangements with V and J called. Such tables lack part of the clones; where checked against another copy, unresolved V genes explain under half of the gap, and the rest is unexplained. V, J and clone size are taken as reported in that table, and D and trimming were inferred from the DNA itself. The sample table holds 110,000 to 150,000 clones, of which over 75% were seen once. About 3.4% of the sample goes to the ten largest clones.

The germline V gene (reference sequence) gives CDR1 as MNHEY and CDR2 as SMNVEV. Between the V and J ends, shortened by 5 bases and 7 bases respectively, the junction contains 15 bases. The CDR3 contains 14 residues, cysteine and phenylalanine counted. The kept DNA is CDR3 alone, 42 bases in frame from the first base. Summary of the overall study and its limitations: Conclusions about previously exposed vaccinees are limited because only six or seven AZD1222 recipients were SARS-CoV-2 seropositive at baseline. The whole spike protein was spanned by vaccine-associated CD4 TCRs, and dominant responses were seen in regions 160-218 and 743-854. After two AZD1222 doses, both the breadth and the depth of spike-specific TCRs were significantly higher than at day 0 and than in MenACWY recipients. Reportedly, almost half of the unique spike-specific TCRs recognized epitopes lying outside the regions that are mutated in the B.1.351 and B.1.1.7 variants. Because no samples from the day 14 peak response were available, repertoires could be characterized only after the peak T cell response. Participants were mostly white British, with more females than males. The authors suggested clonal diversity may have been underestimated. The 56-69-year group was small, and its depth increase did not reach significance, likely because of low power.

Sample time point, as interpreted from the label and publication: baseline before first vaccination. Samples from vaccinated people were obtained from the UK trials COV001 and COV002, which included a single-blind randomized controlled phase 2/3 trial of AZD1222 (ChAdOx1 nCoV-19) in healthy adults. Trial participant PBMC samples were collected at day 0 and day 28 after the second dose for TCRbeta chain sequencing. This specimen was peripheral blood, taken on day 0 of AZD1222 vaccination. This sequence uses TRBV27 and TRBJ1-5, and TRBD1 may be the D gene, going by 6 matching bases. This sequence was found in an adult in good health. The CDR3 has the sequence CASSHRQVNQPQHF. The DNA is as follows: TGTGCCAGCAGTCACCGACAGGTAAACCAGCCCCAGCATTTT.